The clone carrying this TCR beta chain was seen ten or more times. Its target is not known. TCRdb re-analysed the 5' RACE reads in MiXCR, keeping a single row per CDR3 protein. Here the sample spans 200,000 to 300,000 distinct CDR3 sequences, 7.5% to 9% being singletons. This sample was taken from a study of CD8 T cells in ankylosing spondylitis. The length of the CDR3 is 17 residues. Germline V CDR1 and CDR2: SGDLS, YYNGEE. After removal of 5 bases from V and 3 bases from J, the junction contained 12 bases not matched to a gene. Study findings and constraints: There was a TCR beta motif, made of fewer than 10 highly homologous variants, that appeared characteristic of ankylosing spondylitis blood. The authors reported significant enrichment of disease-linked clones in matched ankylosing spondylitis synovial fluid.

This TCR came from a male donor with ankylosing spondylitis or in good health (not recorded which). The sample was blood, either unsorted or a sorted T cell fraction (not recorded which). The chain couples TRBV9 to TRBJ2-3, with 10 nucleotides matching TRBD1. CDR3 coding DNA: TGTGCCAGCAGTGAGCCCCGGGACAGGGGTTTTACAGATACGCAGTATTTT. Protein product: CASSEPRDRGFTDTQYF.